The rows below give T cell receptor beta chains drawn from one sample of a study of radiotherapy plus CTLA-4 blockade in lung cancer. Profiling relied on immunoSEQ multiplex PCR, and the TCRdb table lists in-frame clones only, not all of them. The sample lists 11,000 to 15,000 clones, about 90% seen once, with 13% to 15% in the top ten. The sequenced sample was peripheral blood, obtained from a patient treated with radiotherapy plus ipilimumab. Every receptor here comes from a human donor with non-small cell lung cancer that progressed on radiotherapy plus ipilimumab. Some clones in this sample may be carry-over from other donors' samples. CDR3s include the opening cysteine and the closing phenylalanine or tryptophan. D genes are given only for firm matches. Size is stated for part of the rows, as once, few or many counts, or as a class when the clone is expanded.

V: TRBV7-6
size: -
D: TRBD1
J: TRBJ1-1
CDR3: CASSLYTRGLGEAFF
DNA: TGTGCCAGCAGCTTATATACCAGGGGGCTCGGTGAAGCTTTCTTT

V: TRBV10-3
size: -
D: TRBD2
J: TRBJ2-5
CDR3: CASASGRGIETQYF
DNA: TGTGCCTCCGCTAGCGGGAGGGGAATAGAGACCCAGTACTTC

V: TRBV29-1
size: -
D: TRBD1
J: TRBJ1-1
CDR3: CSVPTGPGTEAFF
DNA: TGCAGCGTCCCGACAGGGCCGGGGACTGAAGCTTTCTTT

V: TRBV11-2
size: few
D: -
J: TRBJ2-7
CDR3: CASSPRTDEQYF
DNA: TGTGCCAGCAGCCCACGGACAGACGAGCAGTACTTC

V: TRBV7-9
size: -
D: -
J: TRBJ2-5
CDR3: CASSLASTGLLETQYF
DNA: TGTGCCAGCAGCTTAGCCTCGACGGGACTTCTGGAGACCCAGTACTTC

V: TRBV27
size: once
D: TRBD2
J: TRBJ2-5
CDR3: CASSGLAGAQETQYF
DNA: TGTGCCAGCAGCGGACTAGCGGGAGCTCAAGAGACCCAGTACTTC

V: TRBV2
size: -
D: -
J: TRBJ2-5
CDR3: CASRTQTGYQETQYF
DNA: TGTGCCAGCAGAACTCAAACGGGGTACCAAGAGACCCAGTACTTC

V: TRBV5-1
size: -
D: TRBD2
J: TRBJ2-7
CDR3: CASSASGPSYEQYF
DNA: TGCGCCAGCAGCGCTAGCGGCCCCTCCTACGAGCAGTACTTC

V: TRBV29-1
size: -
D: -
J: TRBJ2-7
CDR3: CSVARWGASYEQYF
DNA: TGCAGCGTTGCCCGTTGGGGCGCCTCCTACGAGCAGTACTTC

V: TRBV11-2
size: -
D: TRBD2
J: TRBJ2-7
CDR3: CASSSGRARYEQYF
DNA: TGTGCCAGCAGTAGCGGGAGGGCGAGGTACGAGCAGTACTTC

V: TRBV7-9
size: once
D: -
J: TRBJ2-5
CDR3: CASSQRTVQETQYF
DNA: TGTGCCAGCAGCCAACGGACTGTCCAAGAGACCCAGTACTTC

V: TRBV5-4
size: -
D: -
J: TRBJ2-7
CDR3: CASSRTHGGGSYEQYF
DNA: TGTGCCAGCAGCCGCACCCACGGGGGAGGTTCCTACGAGCAGTACTTC

V: TRBV10-3
size: -
D: TRBD1
J: TRBJ2-7
CDR3: CAIRQGQATYEQYF
DNA: TGTGCCATCAGGCAGGGACAGGCCACCTACGAGCAGTACTTC

V: TRBV10-3
size: -
D: TRBD1
J: TRBJ2-5
CDR3: CAISETGAQETQYF
DNA: TGTGCCATCAGTGAGACAGGGGCCCAAGAGACCCAGTACTTC

V: TRBV19
size: once
D: -
J: TRBJ1-1
CDR3: CASSITGYTEAFF
DNA: TGTGCCAGTAGTATAACGGGTTACACTGAAGCTTTCTTT

V: TRBV2
size: few
D: -
J: TRBJ1-1
CDR3: CASSDGRRNTEAFF
DNA: TGTGCCAGCAGTGATGGGCGCAGGAACACTGAAGCTTTCTTT

V: TRBV5-8
size: -
D: -
J: TRBJ2-2
CDR3: CASQVWSGDFANTGELFF
DNA: TGTGCCAGCCAAGTCTGGTCTGGAGATTTCGCGAACACCGGGGAGCTGTTTTTT

V: TRBV19
size: once
D: -
J: TRBJ2-2
CDR3: CASIPGNTGELFF
DNA: TGTGCCAGTATCCCAGGGAACACCGGGGAGCTGTTTTTT

V: TRBV7-2
size: -
D: TRBD2
J: TRBJ2-5
CDR3: CASSLVGLAGGGETQYF
DNA: TGTGCCAGCAGCTTAGTCGGGCTAGCGGGAGGAGGTGAGACCCAGTACTTC